This T cell receptor (beta chain) was captured by sequencing in a study of blood T cell repertoires in COVID-19 (TCRdb year 2020). Describing the broader study: Samples covering the acute and convalescent phases of COVID-19 were provided by collaborators in the United States, Italy and Spain. The prospective study material was composed of cDNA or gDNA derived from T cells, B-cell-depleted T cells, or PBMCs. Deeply sampled blood TCRbeta repertoires from subjects exposed to, actively infected with, or recovered from COVID-19 were included in the dataset. The repertoires were released in a freely available public database intended as a resource for research on the immune response to SARS-CoV-2. Samples came from the ongoing ImmuneRACE study (first 160 participants) plus 1,254 subjects from 6 global collaborators. A de-identified subject ID, COVID-19 status, age in years and sex were almost always included in the sample metadata. Where HLA class I and class II types were available, the types were taken from metadata supplied by the sample provider, not from assay-based typing. General findings and caveats noted by the study authors: Clinical and demographic metadata were provided uncurated, with the amount varying by source and participant.

Remarks on this clone: The specificity of this receptor is unknown. There are no base qualities to consult, and no much larger clone falls within one base.

CDR1 and CDR2 are drawn from the germline V gene: KGHSH, LQKENI. The CDR3 spans 13 residues, from the cysteine through the phenylalanine. Here the CDR3 DNA is all that survives: 39 bases in frame from base 1. V loses 2 bases, J loses 6 bases, and the germline ends lie 10 bases apart. Each collaborating institution followed its own protocols to collect whole blood in K2EDTA tubes. Collaborator samples were shipped for TCRbeta analysis as frozen whole blood, isolated PBMCs, or DNA extracted from either sample type. TCRbeta CDR3 regions were amplified from genomic DNA using the immunoSEQ Assay, a bias-controlled multiplex PCR. Per the authors' processing: Within the assay, amplification of reference gene primers was used to estimate how many nucleated cells each sample contained. To quantify the absolute abundance of each unique TCRbeta CDR3 rearrangement, sequence reads were collapsed and filtered. For each sample, productive Simpson clonality was calculated as the square root of Simpson's diversity index across productive rearrangements. TCRdb carries this immuneACCESS record with in-frame sequences only. Its versions omit some clonotypes, under half of them owing to an unresolved V gene in the studies checked, with the rest unexplained. The V and J calls and clone size come from that table; D and trimming were worked out from the DNA. For this sample the table gives roughly 50,000 clones, of which roughly 90% were detected only once. The ten largest clonotypes hold 15% to 20% of the sample.

The V gene is TRBV18 and the J gene is TRBJ1-2, with TRBD1 as a weak D call on 5 bases. The clonotype originates from a human donor with active COVID-19. The donor label of this sample is uncertain. The sample consisted of peripheral blood. The DNA sequence follows: TGTGCCAGCTCACCAAAGGCAGGGCATGGCTACACCTTC. Translated, it gives CASSPKAGHGYTF.